A single sample is the source of the 24 T cell receptor beta chains below, sequenced in a study of T cells in Graves' hyperthyroidism and ophthalmopathy. Using RNA transcripts as the source, TCR beta CDR3 regions were amplified. First-round RT-PCR with HTBI primers amplified the TCR CDR3 region. TCRdb re-called the multiplex PCR reads through MiXCR, storing one row per CDR3 protein. Of about 250,000 distinct CDR3 sequences in the sample, roughly a quarter are singletons; the top ten hold roughly 35%. Sequencing was done on a sample of blood. All receptors derive from a woman aged 35 to 49 with Graves' ophthalmopathy.

This clonotype was detected many times. The chain has TRBV7-9 and TRBJ2-7, with 12 bases matching TRBD2. V trimming: 2 bases; J trimming: 0 bases; junction bases outside the gene matches: 5. The length of the CDR3 is 17 residues. From germline, CDR1 is SEHNR and CDR2 FQNEAQ (reference sequence). CDR3: CASSLYTSGGSSYEQYF. Here the CDR3 DNA reads TGTGCCAGCAGCTTATATACTAGCGGGGGGAGCTCCTACGAGCAGTACTTC. Full variable domain (missing parts from reference TRBV7-9 and TRBJ2-7): DTGVSQNPRHKITKRGQNVTFRCDPISEHNRLYWYRQTLGQGPEFLTYFQNEAQLEKSRLLSDRFSAERPKGSFSTLEIQRTEQGDSAMYLCASSLYTSGGSSYEQYFGPGTRLTVT.

The rearrangement links TRBV6-2 or TRBV6-3 to TRBJ2-7; 7 nucleotides agree with TRBD1. The CDR3 spans 14 residues. Germline V gene sequence: CDR1 MNHEY, CDR2 SVGEGT. The J segment lost 4 bases and the V segment lost 7 bases, leaving 10 bases of the junction unmatched. CDR3 coding DNA: TGTGCCAGCATTAGGGGACAGAGATTTTACGAGCAGTACTTC. This gives the protein CASIRGQRFYEQYF.

This clonotype was picked up many times. CDR3 nucleotides: TGTGCCACCAGCAGGTTCTCGGGAGGGGAGACCCAGTACTTC. Translating it yields CATSRFSGGETQYF. The chain employs TRBV15 and TRBJ2-5; 8 positions match TRBD2. The CDR3 is made up of 14 amino acids. The trim removed 3 bases at V and 5 bases at J, leaving 5 bases unmatched. Germline CDR1 LNHNV, CDR2 YYDKDF (reference sequence). Combining the CDR3 with reference TRBV15 and TRBJ2-5 gives the whole variable domain DAMVIQNPRYQVTQFGKPVTLSCSQTLNHNVMYWYQQKSSQAPKLLFHYYDKDFNNEADTPDNFQSRRPNTSFCFLDIRSPGLGDTAMYLCATSRFSGGETQYFGPGTRLLVL.

This clonotype was seen repeatedly, ten times or more. This chain joins TRBV5-1 and TRBJ2-2; D is unclear. CDR3 length equals 14 residues. Germline-derived CDR1 and CDR2 are SGHRS and YFSETQ. Trimming removed 0 bases at V and 4 bases at J, with 7 bases between. The CDR3 is CASSLGSATGELFF. CDR3 coding DNA: TGCGCCAGCAGCTTGGGGTCGGCCACCGGGGAGCTGTTTTTT.

J is TRBJ2-3 and V is TRBV7-2; 8 nucleotides agree with TRBD2. J was trimmed by 7 bases and V by 0 bases; bases with no gene match: 9. The length of the CDR3 is 16 residues. Germline lookup yields CDR1 SGHTA and CDR2 FQGNSA. The CDR3 region has the DNA TGTGCCAGCAGCTTAGCAAACCCGGGGGGGTCTAATACGCAGTATTTT. Translated: CASSLANPGGSNTQYF.

The V call is TRBV7-2, the J call TRBJ2-5; D might be TRBD2 (6 bases). Per the germline V gene, CDR1 is SGHTA and CDR2 is FQGNSA. There are 15 residues in the CDR3. Trimming shortened V by 1 base and J by 4 bases, and 13 bases separated the two germline ends. The chain's CDR3 is CASSLDLASAETQYF. As DNA, the CDR3 is TGTGCCAGCAGCTTAGATCTGGCTAGCGCAGAGACCCAGTACTTC.

This clonotype was detected many times. The V call is TRBV7-8, the J call TRBJ1-5; tentatively, D is TRBD1 (5 bases). The CDR3 is 13 residues long. Per germline, CDR1 SGHVS and CDR2 FQNEAQ. The V and J ends lost 2 bases and 7 bases respectively, with 9 bases between them. CDR3: CASSLFGDQPQHF. In DNA form, the CDR3 reads TGTGCCAGCAGCTTATTTGGGGACCAGCCCCAGCATTTT.

This clonotype was recorded many times. V gene TRBV5-1 combines with J gene TRBJ2-5; TRBD1 matches 9 bases. V shed 2 bases and J 5 bases; nucleotides not matched to a gene: 4. The CDR3 is 14 amino acids. Germline V gene lookup returns CDR1 SGHRS and CDR2 YFSETQ. In nucleotides, the CDR3 is TGCGCCAGCAGCTTTGGACAGGGGAAGGAGACCCAGTACTTC. Its protein product is CASSFGQGKETQYF. The whole variable domain, remainder taken from reference TRBV5-1 and TRBJ2-5, is KAGVTQTPRYLIKTRGQQVTLSCSPISGHRSVSWYQQTPGQGLQFLFEYFSETQRNKGNFPGRFSGRQFSNSRSEMNVSTLELGDSALYLCASSFGQGKETQYFGPGTRLLVL.

The chain recombines TRBV12-5 with TRBJ1-2; 7 positions match TRBD1. V trimming: 6 bases; J trimming: 4 bases; junction bases outside the gene matches: 8. The CDR3 extends over 14 amino acids. The V gene's germline CDR1 is LGHNT and CDR2 FRNRAP. The CDR3 is CASGVTGVPYGYTF. The CDR3, as DNA: TGTGCTAGTGGAGTCACAGGGGTACCCTATGGCTACACCTTC.

This clonotype was counted at least ten times. The V gene is TRBV30, the J gene TRBJ2-7; no reliable D call. V was cut by 7 bases and J by 6 bases, with 16 bases left in between. The V gene's germline CDR1 is GTSNPN and CDR2 SVGIG (reference sequence). This CDR3 region has 12 residues. CDR3 DNA: TGTGCCTACGGAAGGGCCCTAAGCGAGCAGTACTTC. This translates into CAYGRALSEQYF. Combining the CDR3 with reference TRBV30 and TRBJ2-7 gives the whole variable domain SQTIHQWPATLVQPVGSPLSLECTVEGTSNPNLYWYRQAAGRGLQLLFYSVGIGQISSEVPQNLSASRPQDRQFILSSKKLLLSDSGFYLCAYGRALSEQYFGPGTRLTVT.

The chain recombines TRBV6-1 with TRBJ2-2; TRBD1 aligns across 10 bases. With 5 bases clipped from V and 5 bases from J, the junction kept 11 bases outside the gene matches. The CDR3 length is 17 residues. CDR1 and CDR2 from the germline V gene are MNHNS and SASEGT. The CDR3 DNA reads TGTGCCAGCAGTCCACGGACAGGGGGTAGGGGGACCGGGGAGCTGTTTTTT. Its protein product is CASSPRTGGRGTGELFF.

This clonotype appeared a few times. With a much larger clone just one base away, this may be a read error. The chain uses TRBV20-1 and TRBJ1-1; TRBD1 agrees at 10 bases. The CDR3 sequence is 15 residues long. Germline V gene lookup returns CDR1 DFQATT and CDR2 SNEGSKA (reference sequence). With V trimmed by 5 bases and J by 6 bases, 12 bases remained unmatched. The CDR3 sequence is CSAGGQGRDSSEAFF. The CDR3, as DNA: TGCAGTGCTGGGGGACAGGGGAGGGATAGCTCTGAAGCTTTCTTT.

This clonotype appeared many times. The chain joins TRBV11-2 to TRBJ2-7; 12 bases agree with TRBD2. CDR3 size: 18 residues. Trimming removed 3 bases from V and 0 bases from J; junction bases left unmatched: 9. Germline values: CDR1 SGHAT, CDR2 FQNNGV. The CDR3 nucleotides are TGTGCCAGCAGCTTCCGACTAGCGGGAGCGGAAGGCTCCTACGAGCAGTACTTC. This sequence encodes CASSFRLAGAEGSYEQYF.

This clonotype came up many times. This chain connects TRBV5-5 to TRBJ1-2; the D gene is possibly TRBD1 (5 bases). The CDR3 is made up of 15 amino acids. Germline V gives CDR1 SGHKS, CDR2 YYEKEE (reference sequence). V lost 0 bases and J lost 2, with 11 bases in between. The CDR3 here is CASSLEVEGNYGYTF. The DNA for the CDR3 is TGTGCCAGCAGCTTGGAAGTGGAGGGGAACTATGGCTACACCTTC.

This clonotype came up many times. The rearrangement uses TRBV28 and TRBJ1-1; D is unclear. The V end was cut by 8 bases, the J end by 5 bases, with 18 bases between. Looked up from germline, CDR1 is MDHEN and CDR2 is SYDVKM. The CDR3 is 14 amino acids. This CDR3 is CASSSGALSTEAFF. The CDR3, as DNA: TGTGCCAGCTCGTCCGGTGCTTTGAGTACTGAAGCTTTCTTT.

This clonotype has at least ten counts. The chain is built from TRBV6-2 or TRBV6-3 and TRBJ2-2; D possibly corresponds to TRBD2 (5 bases). CDR1 is MNHEY, CDR2 SVGEGT, per germline. The CDR3 runs 14 residues. V was cut by 6 bases and J by 4 bases, with 12 bases left in between. The CDR3 bases are TGTGCCAGCAGGACTGGCCGGGGCACCGGGGAGCTGTTTTTT. Translating it yields CASRTGRGTGELFF.

This clonotype was seen at least ten times. The chain uses TRBV6-1 and TRBJ1-3; D gene unclear. Trimming shortened V by 0 bases and J by 0 bases, and 6 bases separated the two germline ends. CDR1 is MNHNS and CDR2 is SASEGT in the germline V gene. The CDR3 has 15 residues. The CDR3 DNA reads as TGTGCCAGCAGTGAAGCGGGTCTCTCTGGAAACACCATATATTTT. This translates into CASSEAGLSGNTIYF.

This clonotype was seen many times. J is TRBJ1-1 and V is TRBV6-4, with D possibly matching TRBD1 (6 bases). This CDR3 comprises 16 residues. Germline assignment: CDR1 MRHNA and CDR2 SNTAGT. V lost 5 bases and J lost 1, with 17 bases in between. In DNA, the CDR3 is TGTGCCAGCAGTCCCAAGGCCGGGGGCTCGAACACTGAAGCTTTCTTT. Translating gives CASSPKAGGSNTEAFF.

This clonotype was seen at least ten times. V is TRBV4-1 and J is TRBJ1-1; D ambiguous. Germline V gives CDR1 MGHRA, CDR2 YSYEKL. The CDR3 is 14 amino acids. Deletions cut 0 bases from V and 7 bases from J, with 12 bases between. The CDR3: CASSQERYESEAFF. CDR3 bases: TGCGCCAGCAGCCAAGAACGCTACGAGAGTGAAGCTTTCTTT.

This clonotype showed up many times. The chain combines TRBV12-3 or TRBV12-4 with TRBJ2-7; TRBD1 agrees at 7 bases. The CDR3 is 18 amino acids. Trimming took 2 bases from V and 2 from J; bases not matched to a gene: 15. Written as DNA, the CDR3 is TGTGCCAGCAGTTTAAAAGGGTCAACCGGGACAGTTGCCTACGAGCAGTACTTC. Protein sequence: CASSLKGSTGTVAYEQYF.

This chain uses TRBV28 with TRBJ2-7; D uncertain. CDR3 length: 13 residues. The V gene lost 2 bases and the J gene lost 5 bases, with 10 bases spanning the gap. Germline V CDR1 and CDR2: MDHEN, SYDVKM. CDR3 loop: CASSLREVDEQYF. CDR3 nucleotides: TGTGCCAGCAGTTTACGCGAGGTGGACGAGCAGTACTTC.

This clonotype showed up many times. The rearrangement uses TRBV4-1 and TRBJ2-7; unclear D gene. The ends were cut back, 1 base at V and 4 bases at J, with 8 bases in the middle. Germline values: CDR1 MGHRA, CDR2 YSYEKL. The CDR3 is 13 residues long. The CDR3 protein is CASSQAPNYEQYF. The CDR3 bases are TGCGCCAGCAGCCAAGCCCCTAATTACGAGCAGTACTTC.

At least ten counts were recorded for this clonotype. The chain is built from TRBV6-1 and TRBJ2-7, with 8 bases that match TRBD1. The germline gives CDR1 MNHNS, CDR2 SASEGT. Germline trimming cut 7 bases from V and 3 bases from J; bases unmatched to any gene: 5. This CDR3 is built from 13 residues. As DNA, the CDR3 is TGTGCCAGCACCGGACAGGGCCTCTACGAGCAGTACTTC. Its protein is CASTGQGLYEQYF.

This clonotype was detected ten times or more. V usage is TRBV6-1 and J usage is TRBJ2-5, with 9 bases aligning to TRBD2. Germline CDR1 reads MNHNS; CDR2 reads SASEGT. The CDR3 has 12 amino acids. V lost 8 bases, J lost 5 bases, and 3 bases stayed unmatched. Written as DNA, the CDR3 is TGTGCCAGCGCGGGAGGGAGGGAGACCCAGTACTTC. This sequence encodes CASAGGRETQYF.